The rows below give T cell receptor beta chains drawn from one sample of a study of T cells in Graves' hyperthyroidism and ophthalmopathy. In TCRdb, the multiplex PCR reads were re-called with MiXCR into one record per CDR3 protein. The sample has 500,000 to 550,000 distinct CDR3 sequences, 20% seen once. What was sequenced was blood. The receptors were sampled from a man between 35 and 55 years old with Graves' ophthalmopathy. CDR3s leave out the opening cysteine and the closing phenylalanine or tryptophan.

cdr3_length: 13; j_call: TRBJ2-1; v_call: TRBV9; cdr3_aa: ASSNLEGADNEQF
cdr3_length: 13; j_call: TRBJ1-1; v_call: TRBV4-2; cdr3_aa: ASSQEPGGGTEAF
cdr3_length: 12; j_call: TRBJ1-2; v_call: TRBV29-1; cdr3_aa: SVATGYGGYGYT
cdr3_length: 10; j_call: TRBJ1-5; v_call: TRBV29-1; cdr3_aa: SVSDESRPQH
cdr3_length: 14; j_call: TRBJ1-4; v_call: TRBV4-1; cdr3_aa: ASSQFPGQANEKLF
cdr3_length: 14; j_call: TRBJ1-3; v_call: TRBV15; cdr3_aa: ATSRGQTGLGNTIY
cdr3_length: 14; j_call: TRBJ2-5; v_call: TRBV12-3/TRBV12-4; cdr3_aa: ASRRTGAPWGETQY
cdr3_length: 14; j_call: TRBJ2-3; v_call: TRBV10-3; cdr3_aa: AISERTGKSTDTQY
cdr3_length: 13; j_call: TRBJ1-1; v_call: TRBV6-1; cdr3_aa: ASLRGRGLSTEAS
cdr3_length: 14; j_call: TRBJ1-2; v_call: TRBV11-2; cdr3_aa: ASSLERAVPNYGYT
cdr3_length: 13; j_call: TRBJ2-7; v_call: TRBV19; cdr3_aa: ASSIGQGISYEQY
cdr3_length: 13; j_call: TRBJ1-2; v_call: TRBV18; cdr3_aa: ASSSTGRDEGGYT
cdr3_length: 12; j_call: TRBJ1-1; v_call: TRBV2; cdr3_aa: ASSDWQKNTEAF
cdr3_length: 10; j_call: TRBJ2-1; v_call: TRBV5-1; cdr3_aa: ASSLGGYEQF
cdr3_length: 12; j_call: TRBJ2-7; v_call: TRBV6-2/TRBV6-3; cdr3_aa: ASRTGGAPYEQY
cdr3_length: 14; j_call: TRBJ1-5; v_call: TRBV7-9; cdr3_aa: ASSPYSGGLNQPQH
cdr3_length: 11; j_call: TRBJ1-5; v_call: TRBV20-1; cdr3_aa: SAEGQGFQPQH
cdr3_length: 15; j_call: TRBJ1-6; v_call: TRBV11-2; cdr3_aa: ASSLGWAARSNSPLH
cdr3_length: 14; j_call: TRBJ2-5; v_call: TRBV3-1; cdr3_aa: ASSHPLTSREETQY
cdr3_length: 12; j_call: TRBJ2-2; v_call: TRBV5-1; cdr3_aa: ASSVSGRSGELF
cdr3_length: 13; j_call: TRBJ2-1; v_call: TRBV5-8; cdr3_aa: ASSSTGTGGNEQF
cdr3_length: 12; j_call: TRBJ1-2; v_call: TRBV18; cdr3_aa: ASSPPGQPYGYT
cdr3_length: 11; j_call: TRBJ2-5; v_call: TRBV30; cdr3_aa: ASWTGHQETQY
cdr3_length: 11; j_call: TRBJ2-1; v_call: TRBV2; cdr3_aa: ASSVGANNEQF
cdr3_length: 15; j_call: TRBJ2-1; v_call: TRBV6-1; cdr3_aa: ASSEGVGQGSGNEQF
cdr3_length: 14; j_call: TRBJ2-7; v_call: TRBV20-1; cdr3_aa: SASRLAGGGYGEQY
cdr3_length: 13; j_call: TRBJ1-2; v_call: TRBV20-1; cdr3_aa: SARDLGRGTYGYT
cdr3_length: 16; j_call: TRBJ1-4; v_call: TRBV4-1; cdr3_aa: ASSQGGTGPRGNEKLF
cdr3_length: 9; j_call: TRBJ1-5; v_call: TRBV30; cdr3_aa: AWSTVGPQH
cdr3_length: 16; j_call: TRBJ2-5; v_call: TRBV3-1; cdr3_aa: ASSQDPSGGRAQETQY
cdr3_length: 12; j_call: TRBJ2-4; v_call: TRBV10-3; cdr3_aa: AISPRGGSNIQY
cdr3_length: 12; j_call: TRBJ1-4; v_call: TRBV5-1; cdr3_aa: ASSLSATNEKLF
cdr3_length: 16; j_call: TRBJ2-1; v_call: TRBV7-9; cdr3_aa: ASSLGALGAVSYNEQF
cdr3_length: 12; j_call: TRBJ1-1; v_call: TRBV5-5; cdr3_aa: ASSPGGRHTEAF
cdr3_length: 15; j_call: TRBJ1-2; v_call: TRBV3-1; cdr3_aa: ASSQDRGQGGHYGYT
cdr3_length: 13; j_call: TRBJ2-3; v_call: TRBV7-3; cdr3_aa: ASSLRGGAIDTQY
cdr3_length: 11; j_call: TRBJ1-2; v_call: TRBV6-1; cdr3_aa: ASRTGVNYGYT
cdr3_length: 13; j_call: TRBJ1-2; v_call: TRBV14; cdr3_aa: ASSRSASGSYGYT
cdr3_length: 13; j_call: TRBJ2-7; v_call: TRBV19; cdr3_aa: ASRARRDGSYEQY
cdr3_length: 12; j_call: TRBJ2-5; v_call: TRBV29-1; cdr3_aa: SVDRASARETQY
cdr3_length: 11; j_call: TRBJ1-2; v_call: TRBV5-6; cdr3_aa: ASSYQELDGYT
cdr3_length: 11; j_call: TRBJ2-7; v_call: TRBV29-1; cdr3_aa: SAKLAGVGEQY
cdr3_length: 12; j_call: TRBJ1-2; v_call: TRBV24-1; cdr3_aa: ATSEGGPGYGYT
cdr3_length: 12; j_call: TRBJ1-1; v_call: TRBV13; cdr3_aa: ASRYKRGGTEAF
cdr3_length: 12; j_call: TRBJ2-7; v_call: TRBV11-2; cdr3_aa: ASSSGQGHYEQY
cdr3_length: 12; j_call: TRBJ2-7; v_call: TRBV5-6; cdr3_aa: ASSLDLAEYEQY
cdr3_length: 13; j_call: TRBJ2-7; v_call: TRBV3-1; cdr3_aa: ASSQEGSGEDEQY
cdr3_length: 17; j_call: TRBJ2-7; v_call: TRBV7-9; cdr3_aa: ASSSPGGAVNFSSYEQY
cdr3_length: 11; j_call: TRBJ2-3; v_call: TRBV30; cdr3_aa: ALSGGSTDTQY
cdr3_length: 13; j_call: TRBJ1-6; v_call: TRBV6-5; cdr3_aa: ASSYSAGGDSPLH
cdr3_length: 13; j_call: TRBJ2-1; v_call: TRBV12-3/TRBV12-4; cdr3_aa: ASSLADPSYNEQF
cdr3_length: 14; j_call: TRBJ1-1; v_call: TRBV30; cdr3_aa: AWSALGVTRNTEAF
cdr3_length: 12; j_call: TRBJ2-2; v_call: TRBV7-6; cdr3_aa: ASEPGSGAGELF
cdr3_length: 13; j_call: TRBJ1-4; v_call: TRBV3-1; cdr3_aa: ASSQTTGADEKLF
cdr3_length: 12; j_call: TRBJ2-3; v_call: TRBV20-1; cdr3_aa: SVSGLAVTDTQY
cdr3_length: 12; j_call: TRBJ1-2; v_call: TRBV6-1; cdr3_aa: ASREGRTNYGYT
cdr3_length: 14; j_call: TRBJ2-1; v_call: TRBV7-9; cdr3_aa: ASSPPGLVNYNEQF
cdr3_length: 13; j_call: TRBJ1-1; v_call: TRBV6-2/TRBV6-3; cdr3_aa: ASSYSDPGGTEAF
cdr3_length: 10; j_call: TRBJ1-2; v_call: TRBV2; cdr3_aa: ASRESIYGYT